Below, 10 T cell receptor beta chains from the same sample are listed, as sequenced in a study of post-analysis software for immune sequencing data. Study-level findings and limits: A handful of TRBV segments were more frequent in patients than controls; TRBV5-6, TRBV5-1 and TRBV20-1 belonged to this group.

Their antigens are not known. Unique-molecular-identifier-tagged TCR beta cDNA libraries were used. TCRdb itself ran the PCR reads through MiXCR, one entry per CDR3 protein. The table has approximately 660,000 distinct CDR3 sequences, roughly three fifths seen once; the top ten hold over 9%. Sequencing used blood. Receptors were obtained from a girl aged 2 to 10 with multiple sclerosis.

The rearrangement uses TRBV4-3 and TRBJ1-2; TRBD1 matches at 7 bases. Germline V lookup: CDR1 LGHNA, CDR2 YSLEER. The junction had 8 bases not matched to a gene; V was cut back by 2 bases and J by 8 bases. CDR3 length: 14 residues. The DNA for the CDR3 is TGCGCCAGCAGCCAACAAGGGGGCGCGGGAGGCTACACCTTC. Translation gives CASSQQGGAGGYTF.

J is TRBJ2-4 and V is TRBV15; D may correspond to TRBD1 or TRBD2 (6 bases each). The germline gives CDR1 LNHNV, CDR2 YYDKDF (reference sequence). V lost 6 bases, J lost 8 bases, and 14 bases lay in between. The length of the CDR3 is 13 residues. CDR3 sequence (DNA): TGTGCCACCAGTACCTTGAGGGGGGACATTCAGTACTTC. It codes for CATSTLRGDIQYF.

The table lists this clonotype with a few counts. This chain joins TRBV6-1 and TRBJ2-1; TRBD2 aligns across 16 bases. Germline trimming cut 5 bases from V and 4 bases from J; bases unmatched to any gene: 8. The CDR3 has 18 residues. Germline assignment: CDR1 MNHNS and CDR2 SASEGT. The CDR3 bases are TGTGCCAGCAGTCCACCGGGACTAGCGGGGGGGCTGTACAATGAGCAGTTCTTC. Protein sequence: CASSPPGLAGGLYNEQFF.

This rearrangement joins TRBV11-2 to TRBJ2-7; 10 bases align to TRBD2. This CDR3 contains 17 residues. With 4 bases clipped from V and 2 bases from J, the junction kept 11 bases outside the gene matches. The germline CDR1 and CDR2 sequences are SGHAT and FQNNGV. CDR3 loop: CASSSKVLAGTTYEQYF. CDR3 DNA: TGTGCCAGCAGCTCGAAAGTACTAGCGGGGACTACCTACGAGCAGTACTTC. Looking up the rest from reference TRBV11-2 and TRBJ2-7 gives the full variable domain: EAGVAQSPRYKIIEKRQSVAFWCNPISGHATLYWYQQILGQGPKLLIQFQNNGVVDDSQLPKDRFSAERLKGVDSTLKIQPAKLEDSAVYLCASSSKVLAGTTYEQYFGPGTRLTVT.

As to this clonotype: This may arise from a read error, as a much more abundant clone is one base away. V usage is TRBV28 and J usage is TRBJ2-7; D remains unclear. This CDR3 region has 11 residues. Looked up from germline, CDR1 is MDHEN and CDR2 is SYDVKM. V was clipped by 6 bases and J by 2 bases, with 5 bases between them. The CDR3 DNA follows: TGTGCCAGCAGGTCCCCCTACGAGCAGTACTTC. Encoded protein: CASRSPYEQYF.

There are a few counts of this clonotype. The chain recombines TRBV10-3 with TRBJ2-5; D uncertain. The V gene's germline CDR1 is ENHRY and CDR2 SYGVKD. This CDR3 spans 11 amino acids. V was clipped by 9 bases and J by 2 bases, with 7 bases between them. CDR3 coding DNA: TGTGCCATTCTGATTCAAGAGACCCAGTACTTC. It specifies CAILIQETQYF.

The chain joins TRBV10-3 to TRBJ2-1; tentatively, D is TRBD2 (6 bases). The CDR3 runs to 14 residues. The germline gives CDR1 ENHRY, CDR2 SYGVKD. Trimming cost V 5 bases and J 3 bases, with 11 bases left between them. The CDR3, as DNA: TGTGCCATCAGTTCGGGAGTTGTCTACAATGAGCAGTTCTTC. Translating gives CAISSGVVYNEQFF.

As DNA, the CDR3 is TGTGCCAGCAGTACGCGCACAGATACGCAGTATTTT. Residues: CASSTRTDTQYF. This rearrangement joins TRBV6-6 to TRBJ2-3; no definite D call. This CDR3 is 12 amino acids long. The V end lost 5 bases, the J end lost 1 base, and 4 bases lay between the germline ends. Per the germline V gene, CDR1 is MNHNY and CDR2 is SVGAGI (reference sequence).

The genes are TRBV10-3 and TRBJ1-1; tentative D call: TRBD1 (5 bases). V was clipped by 0 bases and J by 9 bases, with 20 bases between them. The CDR3 extends over 16 amino acids. Germline V gives CDR1 ENHRY, CDR2 SYGVKD. CDR3 coding DNA: TGTGCCATCAGTGAGTCGGATCCGGCGGACGGGACCCAAGCTTTCTTT. This translates into CAISESDPADGTQAFF.

The J gene is TRBJ2-1, the V gene TRBV20-1, with 7 positions matching TRBD2. J lost 0 bases, V lost 3 bases, and 5 bases had no gene match. CDR1 DFQATT and CDR2 SNEGSKA come from the germline V gene (reference sequence). This CDR3 is built from 15 residues. Here the CDR3 DNA reads TGCAGTGCTAGTGACTCGGGGGGCTCCTACAATGAGCAGTTCTTC. Translated: CSASDSGGSYNEQFF.